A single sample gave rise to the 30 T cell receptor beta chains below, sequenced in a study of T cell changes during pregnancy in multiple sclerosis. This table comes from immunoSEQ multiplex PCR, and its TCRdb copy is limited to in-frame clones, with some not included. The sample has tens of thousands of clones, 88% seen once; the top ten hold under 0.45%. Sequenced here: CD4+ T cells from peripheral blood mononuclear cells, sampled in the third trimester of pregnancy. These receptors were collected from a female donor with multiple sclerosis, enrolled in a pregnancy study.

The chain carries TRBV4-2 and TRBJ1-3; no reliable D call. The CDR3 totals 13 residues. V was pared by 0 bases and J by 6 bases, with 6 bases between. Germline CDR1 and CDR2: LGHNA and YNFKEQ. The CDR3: CASSQDHPNTIYF. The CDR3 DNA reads TGTGCCAGCAGCCAAGATCATCCAAACACCATATATTTT.

In nucleotides, the CDR3 is TGTGCCAGCTCACCATGGACAGGGGAGAGGCAAGAGACCCAGTACTTC. Translated, it gives CASSPWTGERQETQYF. The gene calls are TRBV18 and TRBJ2-5, with 9 bases identical to TRBD1. The CDR3 is made up of 16 amino acids. V lost 2 bases to trimming and J lost 2 bases; unmatched junction nucleotides: 6. CDR1 and CDR2 from the germline V gene are KGHSH and LQKENI.

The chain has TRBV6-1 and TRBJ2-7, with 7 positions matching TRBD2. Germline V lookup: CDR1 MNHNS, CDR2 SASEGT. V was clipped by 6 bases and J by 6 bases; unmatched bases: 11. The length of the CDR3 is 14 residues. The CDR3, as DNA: TGTGCCAGCAGGGATGGGGGGAGGGACTCCGAGCAGTACTTC. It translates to CASRDGGRDSEQYF.

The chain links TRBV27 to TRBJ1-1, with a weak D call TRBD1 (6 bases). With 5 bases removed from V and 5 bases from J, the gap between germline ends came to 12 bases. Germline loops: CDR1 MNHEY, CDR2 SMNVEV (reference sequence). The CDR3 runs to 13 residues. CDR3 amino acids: CASSPRQETEAFF. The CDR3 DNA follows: TGTGCCAGCAGTCCACGACAGGAGACTGAAGCTTTCTTT.

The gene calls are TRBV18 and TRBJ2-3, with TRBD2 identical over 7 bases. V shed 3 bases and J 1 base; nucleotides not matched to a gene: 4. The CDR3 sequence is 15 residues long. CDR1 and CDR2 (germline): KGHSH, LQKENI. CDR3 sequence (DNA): TGTGCCAGCTCACCTCCGCTAGCGGGCACAGATACGCAGTATTTT. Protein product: CASSPPLAGTDTQYF. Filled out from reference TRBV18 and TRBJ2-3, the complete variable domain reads NAGVMQNPRHLVRRRGQEARLRCSPMKGHSHVYWYRQLPEEGLKFMVYLQKENIIDESGMPKERFSAEFPKEGPSILRIQQVVRGDSAAYFCASSPPLAGTDTQYFGPGTRLTVL.

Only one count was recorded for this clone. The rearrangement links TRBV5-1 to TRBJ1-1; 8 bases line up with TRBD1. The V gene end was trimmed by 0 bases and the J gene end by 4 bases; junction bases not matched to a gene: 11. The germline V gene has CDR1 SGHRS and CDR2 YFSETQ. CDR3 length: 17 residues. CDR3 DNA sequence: TGCGCCAGCAGCTTGGAGACAGGGGATCTTCTGAGCACTGAAGCTTTCTTT. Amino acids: CASSLETGDLLSTEAFF. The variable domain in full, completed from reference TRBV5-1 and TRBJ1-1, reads KAGVTQTPRYLIKTRGQQVTLSCSPISGHRSVSWYQQTPGQGLQFLFEYFSETQRNKGNFPGRFSGRQFSNSRSEMNVSTLELGDSALYLCASSLETGDLLSTEAFFGQGTRLTVV.

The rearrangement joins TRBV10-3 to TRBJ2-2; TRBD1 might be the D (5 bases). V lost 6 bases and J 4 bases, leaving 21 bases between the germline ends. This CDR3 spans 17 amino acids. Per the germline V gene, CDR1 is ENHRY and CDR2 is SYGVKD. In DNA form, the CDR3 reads TGTGCCATCAGAGTCCCTCAGGGCGCGCGTGGCACCGGGGAGCTGTTTTTT. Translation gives CAIRVPQGARGTGELFF.

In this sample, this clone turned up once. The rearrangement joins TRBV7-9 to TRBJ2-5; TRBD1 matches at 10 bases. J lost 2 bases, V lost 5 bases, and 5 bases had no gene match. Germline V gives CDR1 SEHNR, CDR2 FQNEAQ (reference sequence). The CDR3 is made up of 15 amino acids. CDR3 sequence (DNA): TGTGCCAGCAGCGACCGGGACAGGGGTCAAGAGACCCAGTACTTC. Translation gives CASSDRDRGQETQYF. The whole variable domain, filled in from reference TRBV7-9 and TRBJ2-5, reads DTGVSQNPRHKITKRGQNVTFRCDPISEHNRLYWYRQTLGQGPEFLTYFQNEAQLEKSRLLSDRFSAERPKGSFSTLEIQRTEQGDSAMYLCASSDRDRGQETQYFGPGTRLLVL.

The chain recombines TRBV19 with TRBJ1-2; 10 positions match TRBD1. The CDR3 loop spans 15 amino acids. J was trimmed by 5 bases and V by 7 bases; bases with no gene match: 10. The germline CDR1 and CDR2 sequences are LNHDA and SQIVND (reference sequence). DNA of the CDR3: TGTGCCAGTACCGATCCGGGACAGGGGCTTTATGGCTACACCTTC. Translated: CASTDPGQGLYGYTF. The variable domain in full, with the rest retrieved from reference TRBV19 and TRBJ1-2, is DGGITQSPKYLFRKEGQNVTLSCEQNLNHDAMYWYRQDPGQGLRLIYYSQIVNDFQKGDIAEGYSVSREKKESFPLTVTSAQKNPTAFYLCASTDPGQGLYGYTFGSGTRLTVV.

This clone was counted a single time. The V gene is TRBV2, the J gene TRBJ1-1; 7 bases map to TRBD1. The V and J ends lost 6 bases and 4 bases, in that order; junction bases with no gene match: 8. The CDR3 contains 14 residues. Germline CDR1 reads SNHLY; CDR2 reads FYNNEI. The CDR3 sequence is CASRQGEISTEAFF. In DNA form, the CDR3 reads TGTGCCAGCAGGCAGGGGGAGATAAGCACTGAAGCTTTCTTT. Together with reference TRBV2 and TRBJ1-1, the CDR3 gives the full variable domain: EPEVTQTPSHQVTQMGQEVILRCVPISNHLYFYWYRQILGQKVEFLVSFYNNEISEKSEIFDDQFSVERPDGSNFTLKIRSTKLEDSAMYFCASRQGEISTEAFFGQGTRLTVV.

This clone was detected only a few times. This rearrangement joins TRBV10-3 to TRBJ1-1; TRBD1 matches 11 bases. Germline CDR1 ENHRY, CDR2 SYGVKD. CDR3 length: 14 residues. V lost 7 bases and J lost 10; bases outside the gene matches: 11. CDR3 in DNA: TGTGCCATCACCCCCCGGGACAGGGGGGATCGAGCTTTCTTT. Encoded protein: CAITPRDRGDRAFF.

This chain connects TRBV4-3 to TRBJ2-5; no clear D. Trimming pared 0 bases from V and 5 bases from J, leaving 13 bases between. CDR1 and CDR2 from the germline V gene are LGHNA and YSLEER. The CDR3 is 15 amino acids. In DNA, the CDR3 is TGCGCCAGCAGCCAAGAACAGAGATCCTGGGAGACCCAGTACTTC. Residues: CASSQEQRSWETQYF.

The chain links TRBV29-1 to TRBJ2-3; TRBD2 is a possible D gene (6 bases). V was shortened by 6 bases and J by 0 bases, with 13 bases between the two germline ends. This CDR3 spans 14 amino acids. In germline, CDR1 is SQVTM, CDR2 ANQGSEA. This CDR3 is CSVVLAPSTDTQYF. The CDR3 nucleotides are TGCAGCGTGGTCCTAGCGCCAAGCACAGATACGCAGTATTTT.

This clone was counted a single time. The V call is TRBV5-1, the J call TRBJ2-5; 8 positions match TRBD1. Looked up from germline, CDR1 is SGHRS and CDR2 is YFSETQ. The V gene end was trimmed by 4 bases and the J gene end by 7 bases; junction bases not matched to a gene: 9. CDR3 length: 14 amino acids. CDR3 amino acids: CASSQDRDLGTQYF. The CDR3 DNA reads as TGCGCCAGCAGCCAGGACAGGGATTTAGGGACCCAGTACTTC.

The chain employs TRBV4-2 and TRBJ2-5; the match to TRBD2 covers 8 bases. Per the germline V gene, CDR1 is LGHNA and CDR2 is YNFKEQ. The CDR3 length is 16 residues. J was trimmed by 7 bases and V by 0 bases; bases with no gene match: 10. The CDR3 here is CASSQEATSGPGTQYF. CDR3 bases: TGTGCCAGCAGCCAAGAGGCTACTAGCGGTCCGGGGACCCAGTACTTC.

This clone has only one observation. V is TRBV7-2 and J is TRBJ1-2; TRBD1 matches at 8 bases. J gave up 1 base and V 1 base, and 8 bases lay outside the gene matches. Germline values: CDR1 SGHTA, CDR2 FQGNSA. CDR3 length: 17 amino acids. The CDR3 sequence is CASSLVARGQVNYGYTF. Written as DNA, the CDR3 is TGTGCCAGCAGCTTAGTCGCCAGGGGGCAAGTTAACTATGGCTACACCTTC.

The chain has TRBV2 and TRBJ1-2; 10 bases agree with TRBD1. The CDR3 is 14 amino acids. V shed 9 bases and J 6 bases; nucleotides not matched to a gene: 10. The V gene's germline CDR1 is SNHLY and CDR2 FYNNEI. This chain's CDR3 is CARERDRGTDGYTF. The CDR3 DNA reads TGTGCCAGAGAGAGGGACAGGGGAACCGATGGCTACACCTTC.

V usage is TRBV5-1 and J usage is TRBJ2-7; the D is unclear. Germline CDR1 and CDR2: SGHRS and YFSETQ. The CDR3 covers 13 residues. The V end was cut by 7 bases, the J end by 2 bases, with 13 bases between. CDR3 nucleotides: TGCGCCAGCGGGCTCCTGGGTCCCTACGAGCAGTACTTC. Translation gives CASGLLGPYEQYF.

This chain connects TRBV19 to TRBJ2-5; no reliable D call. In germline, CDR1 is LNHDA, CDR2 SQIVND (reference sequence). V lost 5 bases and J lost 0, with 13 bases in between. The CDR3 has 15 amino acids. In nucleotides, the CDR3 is TGTGCCAGTAGTCCGATTGGGCAGAACCAAGAGACCCAGTACTTC. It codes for CASSPIGQNQETQYF. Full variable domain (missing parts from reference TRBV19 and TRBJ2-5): DGGITQSPKYLFRKEGQNVTLSCEQNLNHDAMYWYRQDPGQGLRLIYYSQIVNDFQKGDIAEGYSVSREKKESFPLTVTSAQKNPTAFYLCASSPIGQNQETQYFGPGTRLLVL.

CDR3 in amino acids: CASSGGQGAEKLFF. The CDR3 nucleotides read TGTGCCAGCAGTGGGGGGCAGGGGGCCGAAAAACTGTTTTTT. The genes are TRBV2 and TRBJ1-4; 8 nucleotides match TRBD1. Unmatched junction bases numbered 6, after V lost 4 bases and J lost 8 bases. Germline V gene sequence: CDR1 SNHLY, CDR2 FYNNEI. This CDR3 contains 14 residues. The variable domain in full, with the rest retrieved from reference TRBV2 and TRBJ1-4, is EPEVTQTPSHQVTQMGQEVILRCVPISNHLYFYWYRQILGQKVEFLVSFYNNEISEKSEIFDDQFSVERPDGSNFTLKIRSTKLEDSAMYFCASSGGQGAEKLFFGSGTQLSVL.

CDR3 residues: CASRPGGENEKLFF. CDR3 DNA sequence: TGTGCCAGCAGACCAGGGGGCGAAAATGAAAAACTGTTTTTT. The chain joins TRBV7-2 to TRBJ1-4; 8 nucleotides align to TRBD1. Trimming took 6 bases from V and 5 from J; bases not matched to a gene: 5. The CDR3 has 14 amino acids. Germline V lookup: CDR1 SGHTA, CDR2 FQGNSA.

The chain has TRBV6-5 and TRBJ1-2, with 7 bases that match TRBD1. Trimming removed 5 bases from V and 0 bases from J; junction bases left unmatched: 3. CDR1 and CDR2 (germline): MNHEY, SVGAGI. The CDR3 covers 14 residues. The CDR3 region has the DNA TGTGCCAGCAGTCACGACAGGGCTAACTATGGCTACACCTTC. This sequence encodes CASSHDRANYGYTF.

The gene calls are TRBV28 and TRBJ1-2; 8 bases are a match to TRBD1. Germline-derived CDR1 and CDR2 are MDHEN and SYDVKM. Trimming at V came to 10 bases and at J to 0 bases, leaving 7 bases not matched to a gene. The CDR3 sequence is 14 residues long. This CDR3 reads CAIGWTGSNYGYTF. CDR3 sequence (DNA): TGTGCCATCGGATGGACAGGGTCTAACTATGGCTACACCTTC.

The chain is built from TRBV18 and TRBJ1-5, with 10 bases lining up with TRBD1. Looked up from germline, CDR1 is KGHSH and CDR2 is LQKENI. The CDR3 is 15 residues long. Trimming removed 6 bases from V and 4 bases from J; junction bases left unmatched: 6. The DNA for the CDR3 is TGTGCCAGCTCGTCCCGGGACAGGGGAAATCAGCCCCAGCATTTT. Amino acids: CASSSRDRGNQPQHF.

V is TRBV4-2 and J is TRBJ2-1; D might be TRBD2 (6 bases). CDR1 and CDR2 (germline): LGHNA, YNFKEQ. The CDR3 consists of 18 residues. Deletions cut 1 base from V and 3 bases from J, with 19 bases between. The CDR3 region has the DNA TGTGCCAGCAGCCAAGGACTCCTTAGCGGTCTATACTACAATGAGCAGTTCTTC. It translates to CASSQGLLSGLYYNEQFF.

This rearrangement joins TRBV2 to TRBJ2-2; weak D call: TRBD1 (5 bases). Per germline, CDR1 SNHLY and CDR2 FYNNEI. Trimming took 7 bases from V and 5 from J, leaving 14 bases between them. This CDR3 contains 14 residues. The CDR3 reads CASKGFGATGELFF. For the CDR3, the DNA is TGTGCCAGCAAGGGGTTCGGAGCGACCGGGGAGCTGTTTTTT.

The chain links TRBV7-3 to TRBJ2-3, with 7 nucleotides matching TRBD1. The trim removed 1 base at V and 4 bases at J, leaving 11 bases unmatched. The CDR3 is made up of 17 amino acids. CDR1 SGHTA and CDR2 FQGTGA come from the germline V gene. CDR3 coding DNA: TGTGCCAGCAGCTTAAAGGTCCGACAGGGATGGCCAGATACGCAGTATTTT. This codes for CASSLKVRQGWPDTQYF.

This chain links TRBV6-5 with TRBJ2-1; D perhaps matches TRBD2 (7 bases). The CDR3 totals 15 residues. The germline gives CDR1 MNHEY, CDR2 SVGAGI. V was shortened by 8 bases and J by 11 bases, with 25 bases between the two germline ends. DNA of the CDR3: TGTGCCAGCGCCCGGGGGGCGACAACCCCTCGGAAGCAGTTCTTC. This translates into CASARGATTPRKQFF.

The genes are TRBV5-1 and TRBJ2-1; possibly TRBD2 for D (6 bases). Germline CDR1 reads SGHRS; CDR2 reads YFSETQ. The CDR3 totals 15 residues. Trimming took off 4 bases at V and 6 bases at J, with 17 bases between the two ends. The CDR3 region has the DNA TGCGCCAGCAGCCAAACCGAGCTAGCGTCCAATGAGCAGTTCTTC. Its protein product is CASSQTELASNEQFF.

In DNA, the CDR3 is TGTGCCAGCAGCCTGGGACTAGCGGGAGGATATGAGCAGTTCTTC. Protein product: CASSLGLAGGYEQFF. This chain uses TRBV7-2 with TRBJ2-1, with TRBD2 matching over 15 bases. CDR1 and CDR2 from the germline V gene are SGHTA and FQGNSA. Trimming took 5 bases from V and 8 from J; bases not matched to a gene: 4. The CDR3 length is 15 residues.